The next 4 T cell receptor beta chains were all read from a single sample in a study of control samples from healthy donors and cancer patients (dated by TCRdb to 2020 to 2021). Library preparation used the immunoSEQ multiplex PCR assay. In TCRdb, the immuneACCESS table is reduced to in-frame sequences with V and J assigned. These tables do not hold every clone; where another copy was compared, an unresolved V gene accounts for under half, and the others remain unexplained. The sample table records some 64,000 clones; about nine tenths of these occur just once. Together, the top ten hold 1% to 1.5% of the sample. The sequenced material came from PBMCs. These TCRs come from a woman aged 50 to 60 with colorectal cancer.

The chain couples TRBV12-5 to TRBJ1-1, with D perhaps TRBD1 (5 bases). Germline CDR1 is LGHNT and CDR2 is FRNRAP. The CDR3 runs to 14 residues. Trimming pared 6 bases from V and 2 bases from J, leaving 13 bases between. In nucleotides, the CDR3 is TGTGCTAGTGGAAAGGGGCCGACCAACACTGAAGCTTTCTTT. Protein sequence: CASGKGPTNTEAFF.

The chain has TRBV7-6 and TRBJ1-6, with 11 bases aligning to TRBD1. Germline CDR1 and CDR2: SGHVS and FNYEAQ. This CDR3 spans 14 amino acids. V was clipped by 5 bases and J by 9 bases; unmatched bases: 3. CDR3 amino acids: CASSRTGGSSPLHF. CDR3 bases: TGTGCCAGCAGCAGGACAGGGGGCAGTTCACCCCTCCACTTT.

The genes are TRBV6-5 and TRBJ1-2; D is uncertain. V lost 2 bases to trimming and J lost 0 bases, with 10 bases between them. Germline V gene data show CDR1 as MNHEY and CDR2 as SVGAGI. CDR3 length equals 15 residues. Here the CDR3 reads CASSYASKPNYGYTF. The CDR3 DNA reads TGTGCCAGCAGTTACGCCTCCAAACCTAACTATGGCTACACCTTC.

The chain recombines TRBV15 with TRBJ2-1, with 12 bases identical to TRBD2. CDR3 size: 19 residues. V shed 0 bases and J 8 bases; nucleotides not matched to a gene: 14. The germline CDR1 and CDR2 sequences are LNHNV and YYDKDF (reference sequence). CDR3 loop: CATSRDIGLAGFGDDEQFF. The CDR3 region has the DNA TGTGCCACCAGCAGAGATATAGGACTAGCGGGATTTGGTGACGATGAGCAGTTCTTC.